The 32 T cell receptor beta chains given below trace back to one sample, sequenced in a study of T-cell reconstitution after alpha-beta-depleted transplantation in children. As it was prepared, the TCRbeta library received unique molecular identifiers. TCRdb processed the PCR reads anew with MiXCR; each CDR3 protein has one entry. The sample has approximately 520,000 distinct CDR3 sequences, roughly an eighth seen once. The sequencing here drew on PBMCs, mostly from graft donor cells, taken 180 days after TCRalphabeta/CD19-depleted stem cell transplant. These receptors were taken from a female patient aged 2-9 years who had a stem cell transplant for aplastic anemia, so the T cells may come from the graft donor.

V usage is TRBV7-9 and J usage is TRBJ2-1; 7 bases match TRBD1. J gave up 7 bases and V 7 bases, and 7 bases lay outside the gene matches. CDR3 size: 13 residues. From germline, CDR1 is SEHNR and CDR2 FQNEAQ (reference sequence). CDR3 sequence reads: CASTETGRNEQFF. CDR3 in DNA: TGTGCCAGCACCGAGACAGGGCGGAATGAGCAGTTCTTC.

The sample holds a few counts of this clonotype. The V and J genes are TRBV25-1 and TRBJ2-2; 8 bases are shared with TRBD2. This CDR3 contains 18 residues. CDR1 is MGHDK, CDR2 SYGVNS, per germline. V lost 1 base, J lost 6 bases, and 13 bases stayed unmatched. The DNA for the CDR3 is TGTGCCAGCAGTGAATTAGAGCTAGCGGGTGCGCGCCCCGGGGAGCTGTTTTTT. Translated: CASSELELAGARPGELFF.

The J gene is TRBJ2-1, the V gene TRBV20-1; 8 bases fit TRBD2. The V segment lost 0 bases and the J segment 3 bases; nucleotides outside the gene matches: 10. CDR3 length equals 17 residues. The germline V gene has CDR1 DFQATT and CDR2 SNEGSKA (reference sequence). The chain's CDR3 is CSARDLGPAGVYNEQFF. The CDR3 region has the DNA TGCAGTGCTAGAGATTTGGGCCCAGCGGGAGTCTACAATGAGCAGTTCTTC.

This clonotype has ten or more counts. J is TRBJ2-1 and V is TRBV29-1; tentatively, D is TRBD1 (6 bases). V was pared by 5 bases and J by 3 bases, with 11 bases between. Looked up from germline, CDR1 is SQVTM and CDR2 is ANQGSEA. CDR3 size: 13 residues. The CDR3 protein is CSVPDSYYNEQFF. CDR3 nucleotide sequence: TGCAGCGTTCCGGACAGCTACTACAATGAGCAGTTCTTC.

This clonotype was found many times. The chain couples TRBV7-2 to TRBJ1-2; D is possibly TRBD1 (5 bases). The CDR3 has 14 amino acids. Germline V gene lookup returns CDR1 SGHTA and CDR2 FQGNSA. With 4 bases removed from V and 0 bases from J, the gap between germline ends came to 9 bases. This CDR3 reads CASSSVRANYGYTF. The CDR3 nucleotides read TGTGCCAGCAGCTCGGTCAGGGCTAACTATGGCTACACCTTC.

This chain connects TRBV15 to TRBJ1-2, with 8 bases lining up with TRBD1. The CDR3 sequence is 15 residues long. Unmatched junction bases numbered 14, after V lost 7 bases and J lost 7 bases. Germline loops: CDR1 LNHNV, CDR2 YYDKDF (reference sequence). CDR3 residues: CATTGQGSPTGGYTF. CDR3 nucleotides: TGTGCCACCACCGGACAGGGATCTCCGACGGGTGGCTACACCTTC.

This clonotype occurred a few times. In DNA form, the CDR3 reads TGTGTAGCGGGAGAAGGGGACTCCTACGAGCAGTACGTC. It is translated as CVAGEGDSYEQYV. This chain joins TRBV7-9 and TRBJ2-7, with 9 bases lining up with TRBD2. The CDR3 spans 13 residues. Germline CDR1 SEHNR, CDR2 FQNEAQ (reference sequence).

This clonotype was seen more than once but under ten times. The CDR3 protein is CSARYTLFWTGGYTF. The DNA for the CDR3 is TGCAGTGCTAGGTATACTCTTTTCTGGACAGGCGGCTACACCTTC. The V and J genes are TRBV20-1 and TRBJ1-2; 7 positions match TRBD1. The CDR3 spans 15 residues. CDR1 DFQATT and CDR2 SNEGSKA come from the germline V gene (reference sequence). The trim removed 3 bases at V and 8 bases at J, leaving 15 bases unmatched.

The V gene is TRBV20-1, the J gene TRBJ2-1; possible D gene TRBD2, 6 bases. The germline V and J ends were trimmed by 1 base and 5 bases, with 9 bases remaining between them. The CDR3 runs 13 residues. In germline, CDR1 is DFQATT, CDR2 SNEGSKA (reference sequence). CDR3: CSARGTTNNEQFF. CDR3 nucleotides: TGCAGTGCTAGAGGGACTACCAACAATGAGCAGTTCTTC.

This clonotype was observed at least ten times. The J gene is TRBJ2-7, the V gene TRBV29-1; tentatively, D is TRBD1 or TRBD2 (5 bases each). The V gene lost 6 bases and the J gene lost 0 bases, with 15 bases spanning the gap. Germline V CDR1 and CDR2: SQVTM, ANQGSEA. CDR3 length: 14 amino acids. The CDR3 region is CSVMTGTASYEQYF. The CDR3 nucleotides read TGCAGCGTAATGACCGGGACGGCCTCCTACGAGCAGTACTTC.

The V and J genes are TRBV4-2 and TRBJ2-7, with TRBD2 identical over 10 bases. The CDR3 has 16 amino acids. V was pared by 1 base and J by 0 bases, with 3 bases of the junction left unmatched. The germline V gene encodes CDR1 LGHNA and CDR2 YNFKEQ. This chain's CDR3 is CASSQALAGTSYEQYF. For the CDR3, the DNA is TGTGCCAGCAGCCAAGCACTAGCGGGAACCTCCTACGAGCAGTACTTC.

The chain joins TRBV7-9 to TRBJ2-2; TRBD1 or TRBD2 may be the D gene (5 bases each). The CDR3 is 14 residues long. In germline, CDR1 is SEHNR, CDR2 FQNEAQ (reference sequence). Between the trimmed V and J ends, which lost 5 bases and 4 bases, there was a span of 11 bases. In DNA form, the CDR3 reads TGTGCCAGCAGCCCTAGTGGGGGCACCGGGGAGCTGTTTTTT. It encodes CASSPSGGTGELFF. The complete variable domain, with remaining parts taken from reference TRBV7-9 and TRBJ2-2, reads DTGVSQNPRHKITKRGQNVTFRCDPISEHNRLYWYRQTLGQGPEFLTYFQNEAQLEKSRLLSDRFSAERPKGSFSTLEIQRTEQGDSAMYLCASSPSGGTGELFFGEGSRLTVL.

The chain joins TRBV28 to TRBJ1-5; D call uncertain. The CDR3 covers 18 residues. Germline values: CDR1 MDHEN, CDR2 SYDVKM. The V and J ends lost 0 bases and 1 base respectively, with 16 bases between them. The CDR3 loop is CASSLWILALGSNQPQHF. DNA of the CDR3: TGTGCCAGCAGTTTATGGATTCTGGCCTTGGGGAGCAATCAGCCCCAGCATTTT.

The V call is TRBV7-8, the J call TRBJ2-1; a weak D match, TRBD2 (11 bases). Trimming removed 4 bases at V and 2 bases at J, with 30 bases between. This CDR3 region has 21 residues. In germline, CDR1 is SGHVS, CDR2 FQNEAQ. In DNA, the CDR3 is TGTGCCAGCAGCTATCGGACAGGGGGATTACTAGCGGGAGTACCCTACAATGAGCAGTTCTTC. This sequence encodes CASSYRTGGLLAGVPYNEQFF.

The chain carries TRBV7-2 and TRBJ2-6; D perhaps matches TRBD1 (5 bases). The germline V and J ends were trimmed by 4 bases and 2 bases, with 12 bases remaining between them. The CDR3 runs to 16 residues. Germline CDR1 and CDR2: SGHTA and FQGNSA. CDR3 amino acids: CASSSRATAGANVLTF. In DNA, the CDR3 is TGTGCCAGCAGCTCGAGAGCGACAGCTGGGGCCAACGTCCTGACTTTC.

This clonotype was observed many times. The J gene is TRBJ2-1, the V gene TRBV5-1; 10 bases align to TRBD1. The CDR3 sequence is 15 residues long. Germline V lookup: CDR1 SGHRS, CDR2 YFSETQ. The ends lost 5 bases at V and 9 bases at J; junction bases unmatched: 11. The CDR3 here is CASRSWDRGSSEQFF. CDR3 sequence (DNA): TGCGCCAGCAGGAGCTGGGACAGGGGATCAAGTGAGCAGTTCTTC.

The V gene is TRBV9, the J gene TRBJ2-1; 10 nucleotides agree with TRBD2. After removal of 2 bases from V and 2 bases from J, the junction contained 4 bases not matched to a gene. This CDR3 has 16 amino acids. CDR1 SGDLS and CDR2 YYNGEE come from the germline V gene. CDR3 sequence (DNA): TGTGCCAGCAGCGTGGAACTAGCGGGACCCTACAATGAGCAGTTCTTC. Protein sequence: CASSVELAGPYNEQFF.

V and J are TRBV20-1 and TRBJ2-1, with 10 bases lining up with TRBD2. This CDR3 region has 16 residues. The V gene's germline CDR1 is DFQATT and CDR2 SNEGSKA (reference sequence). J was trimmed by 4 bases and V by 1 base; bases with no gene match: 7. The CDR3 loop is CSARATTGLAYNEQFF. Here the CDR3 DNA reads TGCAGTGCTAGAGCAACTACGGGACTAGCGTACAATGAGCAGTTCTTC.

This clonotype was observed a handful of times. This chain uses TRBV3-1 with TRBJ2-2; 13 nucleotides agree with TRBD2. The ends lost 6 bases at V and 4 bases at J; junction bases unmatched: 5. Germline lookup yields CDR1 LGHDT and CDR2 YNNKEL (reference sequence). The CDR3 has 16 residues. The CDR3 nucleotides are TGTGCCAGCAGTCGACTAGCGGGAGGCCTCACCGGGGAGCTGTTTTTT. Protein sequence: CASSRLAGGLTGELFF.

This clonotype was found once. The V gene is TRBV20-1, the J gene TRBJ1-2, with 8 positions matching TRBD1. The germline CDR1 and CDR2 sequences are DFQATT and SNEGSKA (reference sequence). There are 12 residues in the CDR3. Losses at the gene ends were 5 bases for V and 6 bases for J; bases not matched to a gene: 5. CDR3 sequence reads: CSARTGSNGYTF. CDR3 coding DNA: TGCAGTGCTCGGACAGGGAGTAATGGCTACACCTTC.

This clonotype has more than one count but fewer than ten. V gene TRBV20-1 combines with J gene TRBJ2-3, with TRBD1 matching 8 bases. CDR1 is DFQATT, CDR2 SNEGSKA, per germline (reference sequence). The trim removed 2 bases at V and 1 base at J, leaving 8 bases unmatched. The CDR3 contains 16 residues. This chain's CDR3 is CSARPFSGQGTDTQYF. The DNA of the CDR3 is TGCAGTGCTAGACCTTTTTCGGGACAGGGCACAGATACGCAGTATTTT.

This clonotype was picked up a small number of times. The chain couples TRBV5-1 to TRBJ2-3; 7 bases agree with TRBD1. V lost 1 base, J lost 4 bases, and 6 bases stayed unmatched. The CDR3 is made up of 15 amino acids. Looked up from germline, CDR1 is SGHRS and CDR2 is YFSETQ. The CDR3 DNA follows: TGCGCCAGCAGCTTGAGACAGGGTGAATCAGATACGCAGTATTTT. It is translated as CASSLRQGESDTQYF. Supplemented by reference TRBV5-1 and TRBJ2-3, the full variable domain reads KAGVTQTPRYLIKTRGQQVTLSCSPISGHRSVSWYQQTPGQGLQFLFEYFSETQRNKGNFPGRFSGRQFSNSRSEMNVSTLELGDSALYLCASSLRQGESDTQYFGPGTRLTVL.

This clonotype was seen many times. The chain uses TRBV28 and TRBJ2-7; TRBD2 aligns across 14 bases. Germline assignment: CDR1 MDHEN and CDR2 SYDVKM. J was trimmed by 8 bases and V by 5 bases; bases with no gene match: 17. The CDR3 covers 18 residues. The CDR3 DNA reads TGTGCCAGCAGTGTCCCCAAATTCGGGACTAGCGGGAGCCTTCAGCAGTACTTC. The encoded protein is CASSVPKFGTSGSLQQYF.

The table lists this clonotype with many counts. The chain carries TRBV11-1 and TRBJ2-1, with D tentatively TRBD2 (5 bases). Trimming stripped 2 bases from V and 0 bases from J, with 20 bases between. Germline V gives CDR1 SGHAT, CDR2 FQDESV (reference sequence). The CDR3 contains 19 residues. The CDR3 DNA reads as TGTGCCAGCAGCTTAAAGTCCGCCAGGAGGATCCTCTCCTACAATGAGCAGTTCTTC. Amino acid sequence: CASSLKSARRILSYNEQFF.

The DNA of the CDR3 is TGCAGTGCTGGAGCCGGCGGGGGGAGGAGCTACACCTTC. Translated: CSAGAGGGRSYTF. V and J are TRBV20-1 and TRBJ1-2; D may be TRBD1 (5 bases). CDR3 length equals 13 residues. CDR1 DFQATT and CDR2 SNEGSKA come from the germline V gene (reference sequence). V was pared by 5 bases and J by 9 bases, with 19 bases between.

This clonotype was picked up a small number of times. The rearrangement joins TRBV5-4 to TRBJ2-3; either TRBD1 or TRBD2 may supply D (5 bases each). The CDR3 consists of 17 residues. From germline, CDR1 is SGHNT and CDR2 YYREEE (reference sequence). Trimming removed 0 bases at V and 0 bases at J, with 14 bases between. The CDR3 sequence: CASSLVGTGSSTDTQYF. The CDR3 DNA sequence: TGTGCCAGCAGCTTGGTCGGGACCGGTAGTAGCACAGATACGCAGTATTTT.

The genes are TRBV4-1 and TRBJ1-3, with D possibly being TRBD1 (5 bases). Deletions cut 2 bases from V and 0 bases from J, with 17 bases between. Germline V gene data show CDR1 as MGHRA and CDR2 as YSYEKL. The CDR3 consists of 18 residues. The CDR3 DNA reads TGCGCCAGCAGCCAAATGGGGGTACGGGAGAGCTCTGGAAACACCATATATTTT. Protein product: CASSQMGVRESSGNTIYF.

V and J are TRBV19 and TRBJ1-5; D unclear. This CDR3 has 17 residues. CDR1 and CDR2 from the germline V gene are LNHDA and SQIVND (reference sequence). Trimming removed 4 bases from V and 0 bases from J, with 16 bases in between. CDR3 amino acids: CASSTLDPPYSNQPQHF. The CDR3 bases are TGTGCCAGTAGTACGCTGGACCCGCCCTATAGCAATCAGCCCCAGCATTTT.

This clonotype was observed many times. J is TRBJ1-2 and V is TRBV5-4; possible D gene TRBD1, 6 bases. This CDR3 contains 15 residues. V was shortened by 0 bases and J by 0 bases, with 9 bases between the two germline ends. Germline-derived CDR1 and CDR2 are SGHNT and YYREEE (reference sequence). The chain's CDR3 is CASSLGTEANYGYTF. Here the CDR3 DNA reads TGTGCCAGCAGCTTGGGGACAGAAGCTAACTATGGCTACACCTTC.

The chain carries TRBV19 and TRBJ2-1; 8 bases match TRBD2. Losses at the gene ends were 10 bases for V and 8 bases for J; bases not matched to a gene: 10. This CDR3 comprises 13 residues. The germline V gene has CDR1 LNHDA and CDR2 SQIVND (reference sequence). CDR3 coding DNA: TGTGCCATCCGGAGCGGGAGTGGCCATGAGCAGTTCTTC. Translated: CAIRSGSGHEQFF.

This clonotype occurred a few times. This rearrangement joins TRBV7-2 to TRBJ1-5; tentatively, D is TRBD1 (5 bases). Trimming cost V 5 bases and J 5 bases, with 16 bases left between them. Germline loops: CDR1 SGHTA, CDR2 FQGNSA. The CDR3 is 15 residues long. The CDR3 reads CASSRRGGGDQPQHF. CDR3 sequence (DNA): TGTGCCAGCAGCCGGCGCGGGGGAGGCGATCAGCCCCAGCATTTT. The full variable domain, in which reference TRBV7-2 and TRBJ1-5 provide the parts outside the CDR3, is GAGVSQSPSNKVTEKGKDVELRCDPISGHTALYWYRQSLGQGLEFLIYFQGNSAPDKSGLPSDRFSAERTGGSVSTLTIQRTQQEDSAVYLCASSRRGGGDQPQHFGDGTRLSIL.

The chain has TRBV12-3 or TRBV12-4 and TRBJ2-7; D is possibly TRBD1 or TRBD2 (7 bases each). The V end lost 6 bases, the J end lost 4 bases, and 16 bases lay between the germline ends. The CDR3 has 14 residues. The CDR3 region has the DNA TGTGCCAGCAGGATGGGAGGGGGCACTTACGAGCAGTACTTC. This encodes CASRMGGGTYEQYF.